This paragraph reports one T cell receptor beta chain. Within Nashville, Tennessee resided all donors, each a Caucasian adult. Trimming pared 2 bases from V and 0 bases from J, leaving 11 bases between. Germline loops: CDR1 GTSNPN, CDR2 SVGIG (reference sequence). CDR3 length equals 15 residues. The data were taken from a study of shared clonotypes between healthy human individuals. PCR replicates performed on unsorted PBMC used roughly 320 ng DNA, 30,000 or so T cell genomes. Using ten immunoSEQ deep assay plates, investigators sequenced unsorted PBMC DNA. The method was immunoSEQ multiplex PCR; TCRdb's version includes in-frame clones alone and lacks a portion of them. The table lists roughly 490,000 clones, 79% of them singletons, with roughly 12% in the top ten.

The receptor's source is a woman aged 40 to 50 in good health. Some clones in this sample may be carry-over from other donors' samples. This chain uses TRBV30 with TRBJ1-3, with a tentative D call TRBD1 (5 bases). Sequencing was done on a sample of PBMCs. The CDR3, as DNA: TGTGCCTGGAGTTTGGGACCGAGCTCTGGAAACACCATATATTTT. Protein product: CAWSLGPSSGNTIYF.